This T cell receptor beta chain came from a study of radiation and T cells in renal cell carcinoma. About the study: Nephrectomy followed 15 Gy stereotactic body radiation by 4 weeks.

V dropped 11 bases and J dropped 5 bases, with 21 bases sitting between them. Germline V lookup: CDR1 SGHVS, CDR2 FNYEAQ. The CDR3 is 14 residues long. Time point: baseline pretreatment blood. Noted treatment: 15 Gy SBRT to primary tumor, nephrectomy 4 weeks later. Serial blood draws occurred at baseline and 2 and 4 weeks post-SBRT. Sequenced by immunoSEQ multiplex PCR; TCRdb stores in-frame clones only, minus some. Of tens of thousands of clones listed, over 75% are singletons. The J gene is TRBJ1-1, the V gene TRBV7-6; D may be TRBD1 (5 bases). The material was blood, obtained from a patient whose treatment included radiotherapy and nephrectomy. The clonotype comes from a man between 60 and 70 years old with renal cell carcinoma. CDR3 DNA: TGTGCCGTGATCCCGAGGGGTATGCGAACTGAAGCTTTCTTT. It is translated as CAVIPRGMRTEAFF.